This TCR beta chain was sequenced for a study of cytomegalovirus exposure and HLA in healthy donors listed by TCRdb under 2017. Broadly, across the study: An earlier analysis of about 560 of the donors reported under 300 Gb of sequence data and approximately 120 million unique TCR beta sequences obtained from some 200 million T cells. An early release that covered some 630 HLA-typed donors contained approximately 300 gigabases of sequencing data and tens of millions of unique TCR sequences. Among the roughly 390 genotyped donors, around 81% belonged to the genetic ancestry cluster associated with self-reported Caucasian donors. The study aimed to test whether signatures of past pathogen exposure could be identified by cataloging public T cell receptors. The T cell repertoires of 666 subjects were profiled by immunosequencing and related to cytomegalovirus serostatus. Besides the first cohort of roughly 660 subjects, a separate validation cohort made up of 120 different subjects was used. To predict cytomegalovirus infection status, the study combined high-throughput TCR immunosequencing, statistical association of individual TCRs with disease status, and machine learning. In a later analysis, previously published TCR beta repertoires from several hundred donors were re-analyzed and high-resolution HLA genotyping was added so that TCR occurrence patterns could be studied. In the later analysis, no new phenotypic data were used to find candidate immune exposures; instead, reliance was placed on TCR beta sequences and their occurrence across donors. To decide whether each TCR beta V gene segment behaved as functional or pseudogenic, an earlier analysis of 587 of the donors relied on high-throughput TCR beta sequencing. Donor age, sex, ethnicity and CMV serostatus were compiled together with the repertoire data. In a later genetic analysis, genome-wide SNP genotypes for about three fifths of the roughly 670 donors were used, and that subset was treated as a discovery cohort. Every repertoire in the discovery cohort had been generated on one and the same sequencing platform. Both class I and class II loci were covered by HLA typing, at four-digit resolution. The number of donors typed differed by locus, with roughly 620-630 for A, B, C, DRB1 and DQB1, 522 for DQA1, 606 for DPA1, and about 450 for DPB1. Because of strong linkage in the cohort, five DR-DQ haplotypes were treated as single units for association and clustering. Among about 390 genotyped donors of the cohort, an average of around 240,000 unique TCR beta nucleotide sequences were sequenced per donor, roughly 20% of them non-productive. General findings and caveats noted by the study authors: The study listed approximately 150 TCR beta chains as associated with cytomegalovirus. In a later genetic analysis, a missense DCLRE1C variant was associated with V-gene and J-gene trimming of TCR beta chains, and the association was replicated in an independent cohort. In a later analysis, HLA-associated TCR beta chains showed more clonal expansion and lower generation probabilities than non-associated chains that were equally common. A few of the identified cytomegalovirus-associated TCR beta chains were confirmed in vitro to be specific for cytomegalovirus antigens. Broadly in line with IMGT annotations, most TCR beta V segments showed up in productive rearrangements about 87% or about 30% of the time in an earlier analysis of several hundred of the donors. In a later analysis, the rate of TCR association differed among HLA loci, with DRB1 alleles having the most associated TCRs and HLA-C alleles having the fewest. Immune exposure information for the cohort was limited to CMV serostatus. Because the 87-base-pair reads could not distinguish some IMGT-functional V segments, including TRBV6-2 and TRBV6-3, those segments were excluded. At a false discovery rate of 0.05, a later analysis linked approximately 18,000 TCR beta sequences to specific HLA alleles. Assigning TCR associations to individual alleles was difficult when HLA alleles, especially DR and DQ, strongly co-occurred. The authors suggested that the approach could potentially be extended to other disease states and immunological phenotypes. The cohort was sequenced for TCR beta chains only, and without alpha or paired-chain data the features that could be detected were limited. Compared with the approximately 710-donor mean, donors in an Asian-associated ancestry cluster had fewer N-insertions in productive TCRs, according to a later genetic analysis. Sequencing depth was assumed to be roughly uniform across donors in the presence/absence analyses, though that assumption may not hold. A further reported finding was that TCR beta sequences accurately predicted the HLA-A and HLA-B alleles for most subjects in the first cohort. Because counts were too low, seventeen rarely observed V segments, including chromosome 9 orphons, were excluded from the earlier analysis of around 640 of the donors. Linkage disequilibrium might explain the correlated functional status among segregating V segments, but an unknown experimental factor could not be excluded. Because HLA typing was unavailable for some donors at each locus, only the typed subset was used in association tests. Cytomegalovirus status was reported to be diagnosed by the classifier with high specificity and sensitivity in both the original and validation cohorts. The sequencing pipeline was judged likely to have produced a cluster of highly shared sequence variants as a technical artifact. Most CMV-associated TCR beta chains appeared to be HLA-restricted in a later analysis, and the HLA associations seemed to be driven largely by CMV exposure. Across donors, most TCR sequences were observed very rarely, whereas some public TCRs were present in many individuals. A later analysis reported that several top co-occurrence clusters appeared linked to parvovirus B19, influenza, CMV and Epstein-Barr virus.

On this clone itself: This receptor's antigen is unknown. Base quality data are lacking; no much larger clone is found one base away.

Its CDR3 holds 15 amino acids, cysteine through phenylalanine. Of the read, only the CDR3 DNA is kept; its 45 bases are in frame from base 1. From a lookup of the germline V gene, CDR1 and CDR2 are MGHDK and SYGVNS. The library was obtained by the immunoSEQ multiplex PCR assay. The multiplex PCR relied on a mix of 60 forward primers for TCR Vbeta segments and 13 reverse primers for TCR Jbeta segments. Amplification of the CDR3 region of rearranged TCR beta genes was performed with a multiplex PCR assay on genomic DNA. The Illumina HiSeq System was used to sequence the amplified TCR beta libraries as 87-base-pair reads. In the authors' own workflow: In a later analysis, roughly 80 million unique TCR beta chains were counted across the approximately 640 repertoires, and about 10 million of these chains were shared by at least two donors. Raw reads were error-corrected and collapsed into unique sequences by a nearest-neighbor algorithm in which closely related sequences were merged to remove PCR and sequencing errors. CDR3 sequences were aligned to IMGT reference sequences to assign V, D and J gene segments. Each retained sequence needed at least a six-nucleotide match to both a V gene segment and a J gene segment. A rearrangement counted as productive if the CDR3 had no stop codons and remained in frame with V and J, and every other rearrangement counted as non-productive. Following IMGT convention, CDR3 was defined as the stretch from the second conserved V-encoded cysteine up to the conserved J-encoded phenylalanine. The earlier analysis of 587 of the donors excluded sequences that lacked an unambiguous match to a single V gene segment. In an earlier analysis of approximately 610 of the donors, V segments were called functional above 56.7% productive rearrangements and were called segregating when the between-donor standard deviation exceeded 5%. A statistical classification framework was built to diagnose cytomegalovirus status from the catalog of TCR beta chain sequences. V and J gene assignment, in a later analysis, came from comparing TCR nucleotide sequences with IMGT/GENE-DB human TR gene sequences. The TCRdist pipeline was used in a later analysis to assign CDR3 sequences and most-parsimonious VDJ recombination scenarios. In a later analysis, every TCR beta chain was defined by the combination of its CDR3 amino acid sequence and its V-gene family, and reads without a unique V-gene family were dropped. To address suspected cross-contamination and a sequencing artifact, a later analysis removed under 600 highly shared, low-generation-probability nucleotide sequences. In a later analysis, a clonal expansion index was calculated for each public chain from normalized within-repertoire ranks of inferred template counts. Generation probabilities in a later analysis came from a VDJ recombination model fitted to out-of-frame rearrangements, and those results were checked against IGoR. A later analysis scored TCR-TCR, TCR-HLA and TCR-CMV co-occurrence with hypergeometric tests, applying a repertoire-size bias correction to TCR pairs. A later analysis estimated false discovery rates by permuting HLA or CMV assignments 20 times. In a later analysis, co-occurring TCRs were grouped with DBSCAN, and TCRdist sequence similarity was added when clustering was performed within HLA-allele-positive subsets. For co-occurrence clustering, repertoires with fewer than 30,000 or more than 120,000 public chains were excluded, along with five repertoires with anomalous nucleotide sharing. Drawn from immuneACCESS, this table holds only the in-frame rearrangements with V and J called that TCRdb kept. Clones are partly lost; checked studies trace under half to an unresolved V gene and leave the rest unexplained. V and J calls and clone size are as listed in that table; D and trimming were resolved from the DNA. The sample table records 130,000 or so clones; approximately 57% of these occur just once. The top ten clonotypes cover approximately 1.8% of the sample.

The cohort was made up of roughly 670 healthy bone marrow donors. All cohort members were sampled while nominally healthy, although unrecorded immune exposures were likely present. The donor tested CMV seronegative and was one of the 352 seronegative cohort members. Each donor provided a peripheral blood sample, and peripheral blood mononuclear cells were used for TCR beta sequencing. The Qiagen DNeasy Blood Extraction Kit was used to extract genomic DNA from the blood cell samples. The rearranged segments are TRBV25-1 and TRBJ2-5; the central 8 bases match TRBD2. The DNA end lines up better with TRBJ2-7; the J call may be wrong. Sequenced material: PBMCs. This clonotype originated in a male donor in good health and CMV-seronegative. The nucleotide sequence reads TGTGCCAGCAGTGAAGCCGGGACTAGGGTCTACGAGCAGTACTTC. It translates as CASSEAGTRVYEQYF.